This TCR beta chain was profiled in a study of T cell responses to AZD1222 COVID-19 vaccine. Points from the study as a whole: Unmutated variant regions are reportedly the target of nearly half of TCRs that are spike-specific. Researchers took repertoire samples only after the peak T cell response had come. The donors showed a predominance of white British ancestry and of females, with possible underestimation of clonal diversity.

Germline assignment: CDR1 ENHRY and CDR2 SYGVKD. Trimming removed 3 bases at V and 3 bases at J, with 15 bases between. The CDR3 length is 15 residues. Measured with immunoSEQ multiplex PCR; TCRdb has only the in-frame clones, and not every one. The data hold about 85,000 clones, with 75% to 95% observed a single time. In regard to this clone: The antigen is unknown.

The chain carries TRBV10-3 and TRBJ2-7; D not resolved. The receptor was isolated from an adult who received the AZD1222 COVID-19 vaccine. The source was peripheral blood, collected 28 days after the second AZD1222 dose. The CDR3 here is CAISDRLLGVYEQYF. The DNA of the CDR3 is TGTGCCATCAGTGATCGATTGTTGGGTGTCTACGAGCAGTACTTC.